This T cell receptor (beta chain) was documented in a study of cytomegalovirus exposure and HLA in healthy donors. Looking at the study overall: Early release data held 85 million or so unique TCRs from HLA-typed donors. Findings and caveats of the study: By a later analysis, the bulk of CMV-associated TCR beta chains appeared HLA-restricted.

60 Vbeta and 13 Jbeta primers were used in PCR. Sequenced by immunoSEQ multiplex PCR; TCRdb stores in-frame clones only, minus some. The sample has about 150,000 clones; 60% to 70% are singletons. V was pared by 2 bases and J by 5 bases, with 13 bases between. The CDR3 is made up of 14 amino acids. Germline V CDR1 and CDR2: SGHRS, YFSETQ. This clone was detected a few times. Its antigen is unknown. J is TRBJ1-1 and V is TRBV5-1; D ambiguous. This sequence originates from a woman aged 55-75 years in good health and CMV-seropositive. The sequenced material came from PBMCs. CDR3: CASSFSGTGTEAFF. In nucleotides, the CDR3 is TGCGCCAGCAGCTTCTCAGGTACGGGGACTGAAGCTTTCTTT.